The T cell receptor (beta chain) under discussion was sequenced for a study of CD8+ T cells in alopecia areata. Alopecia areata patients gave lesional scalp punch biopsies and peripheral blood samples. Concerning this clone itself: Its target is unknown.

This CDR3 is 16 amino acids long. Germline CDR1 reads SGHVS; CDR2 reads FQNEAQ. Trimming stripped 4 bases from V and 4 bases from J, with 19 bases between. Extracted RNA was reverse transcribed, and the resulting cDNA served as sequencing template. Profiled with immunoSEQ multiplex PCR; TCRdb holds only in-frame clones, not every one. The table has some 150,000 clones, roughly 62% seen once. Study-level results: Among patients, TCR sharing was less clear than in mice, a difference possibly due in part to HLA diversity in the patient population. Sequenced scalp T cells also include alphabeta T cells resident in normal skin. Lesional scalp exceeded normal scalp in clonality, especially in alopecia totalis/universalis.

The specimen was CD4+ T cells sorted from blood, collected at week 0. V is TRBV7-8 and J is TRBJ1-2; D not resolved. The TCR was taken from a human donor with alopecia areata. CDR3 in amino acids: CASSSEFQARVYGYTF. In DNA form, the CDR3 reads TGTGCCAGCAGCTCAGAGTTCCAGGCCCGGGTCTATGGCTACACCTTC.